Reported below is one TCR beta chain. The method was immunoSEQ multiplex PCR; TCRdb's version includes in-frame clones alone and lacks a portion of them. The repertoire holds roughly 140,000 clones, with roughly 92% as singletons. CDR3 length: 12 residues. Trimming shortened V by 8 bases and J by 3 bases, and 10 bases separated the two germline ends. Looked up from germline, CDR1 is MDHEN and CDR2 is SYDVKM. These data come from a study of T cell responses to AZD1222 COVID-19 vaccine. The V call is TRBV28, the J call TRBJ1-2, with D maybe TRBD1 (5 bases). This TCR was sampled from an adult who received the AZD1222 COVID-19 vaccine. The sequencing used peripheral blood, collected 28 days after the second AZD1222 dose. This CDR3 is CASQRGDYGYTF. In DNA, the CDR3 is TGTGCCAGCCAGCGGGGGGACTATGGCTACACCTTC.